One and the same sample provided the 22 T cell receptor beta chains below, sequenced in a study of cytomegalovirus exposure and HLA in healthy donors (dated by TCRdb to the late 2010s). Library preparation was by the immunoSEQ multiplex PCR assay. The multiplex PCR relied on a mix of 60 forward primers for TCR Vbeta segments and 13 reverse primers for TCR Jbeta segments. Entries here come from immuneACCESS through TCRdb and include only in-frame sequences with V and J called. Some clones fail to appear in such tables; in the studies checked, an unresolved V gene covers under half of the shortfall, and the cause of the remainder is unknown. Counted in this sample were tens of thousands of clones; 77% of them appeared once. Roughly 3% of the sample is held by the ten biggest clonotypes. Sequencing input: PBMCs. The source of these receptors is a man aged 45-65 years in good health and CMV-seropositive.

This chain connects TRBV7-3 to TRBJ1-2; tentative D call: TRBD1 (5 bases). Germline V gene data show CDR1 as SGHTA and CDR2 as FQGTGA. The CDR3 has 13 residues. With 2 bases removed from V and 7 bases from J, the gap between germline ends came to 11 bases. The CDR3 sequence is CASSLSREGGYTF. The CDR3 DNA reads as TGTGCCAGCAGCTTATCCAGGGAAGGTGGCTACACCTTC.

The chain links TRBV2 to TRBJ2-4; D remains ambiguous. Germline V gene sequence: CDR1 SNHLY, CDR2 FYNNEI. Trimming pared 5 bases from V and 6 bases from J, leaving 11 bases between. This CDR3 has 13 amino acids. The DNA of the CDR3 is TGTGCCAGCAGTTTTACACCCCTAAACATTCAGTACTTC. This codes for CASSFTPLNIQYF.

The V and J genes are TRBV7-6 and TRBJ2-7, with TRBD1 matching over 9 bases. Germline-derived CDR1 and CDR2 are SGHVS and FNYEAQ. CDR3 length: 15 amino acids. With V trimmed by 4 bases and J by 4 bases, 8 bases remained unmatched. The CDR3 DNA reads as TGTGCCAGCAGCTCCGGGACAGGGAGGGTATACGAGCAGTACTTC. Translation gives CASSSGTGRVYEQYF.

The chain couples TRBV19 to TRBJ1-5; 7 bases are shared with TRBD1. CDR3 length: 14 residues. Trimming removed 6 bases from V and 6 bases from J; junction bases left unmatched: 8. Looked up from germline, CDR1 is LNHDA and CDR2 is SQIVND (reference sequence). The DNA of the CDR3 is TGTGCCAGTAGACCAGGGGGGAACGGTCAGCCCCAGCATTTT. It translates to CASRPGGNGQPQHF.

The genes are TRBV5-1 and TRBJ2-2; TRBD1 agrees at 9 bases. Germline CDR1 is SGHRS and CDR2 is YFSETQ. J was trimmed by 4 bases and V by 5 bases; bases with no gene match: 3. CDR3 length: 14 amino acids. DNA for the CDR3: TGCGCCAGCAGATCGACAGGGGGCACCGGGGAGCTGTTTTTT. Translated, it gives CASRSTGGTGELFF.

The J gene is TRBJ2-3, the V gene TRBV7-9; D is unresolved. The CDR3 is made up of 13 amino acids. The V end lost 3 bases, the J end lost 2 bases, and 6 bases lay between the germline ends. In germline, CDR1 is SEHNR, CDR2 FQNEAQ (reference sequence). The CDR3 DNA sequence: TGTGCCAGCAGCTTGACTCACACAGATACGCAGTATTTT. Translated: CASSLTHTDTQYF.

The chain recombines TRBV5-5 with TRBJ2-3; D is ambiguous. CDR1 is SGHKS, CDR2 YYEKEE, per germline (reference sequence). V gave up 6 bases and J gave up 5 bases, with 16 bases separating them. The CDR3 is made up of 14 amino acids. The CDR3 nucleotides are TGTGCCAGCACCGAGGTCGGGTTGGGAGATACGCAGTATTTT. Amino acids: CASTEVGLGDTQYF.

V usage is TRBV6-5 and J usage is TRBJ1-5; 9 positions match TRBD1. CDR1 MNHEY and CDR2 SVGAGI come from the germline V gene. The J segment lost 1 base and the V segment lost 8 bases, leaving 6 bases of the junction unmatched. The CDR3 is 15 amino acids. The CDR3 DNA is TGTGCCAGCTATTGGGGACAGGGAAGCAATCAGCCCCAGCATTTT. It encodes CASYWGQGSNQPQHF.

The genes are TRBV4-1 and TRBJ2-5; TRBD2 agrees at 9 bases. Losses at the gene ends were 0 bases for V and 11 bases for J; bases not matched to a gene: 13. The CDR3 is 16 amino acids. The germline gives CDR1 MGHRA, CDR2 YSYEKL. The CDR3 region has the DNA TGCGCCAGCAGCCAAGATAACCAGCGGGAGGTGGGGGAGCAGTACTTC. Translation gives CASSQDNQREVGEQYF.

This clone was recorded only once. V is TRBV6-1 and J is TRBJ2-1, with D perhaps TRBD2 (6 bases). Trimming removed 11 bases from V and 3 bases from J, with 11 bases in between. This CDR3 is built from 12 residues. The germline V gene has CDR1 MNHNS and CDR2 SASEGT. CDR3 sequence: CASRLVYNEQFF. Here the CDR3 DNA reads TGTGCCTCCAGACTAGTCTACAATGAGCAGTTCTTC.

This rearrangement joins TRBV19 to TRBJ1-1, with TRBD1 matching 7 bases. Germline V gene sequence: CDR1 LNHDA, CDR2 SQIVND (reference sequence). This CDR3 has 16 amino acids. After removal of 1 base from V and 5 bases from J, the junction contained 10 bases not matched to a gene. CDR3 in amino acids: CASSIGVGGPSTEAFF. The CDR3 nucleotides are TGTGCCAGTAGTATAGGAGTAGGGGGCCCGTCAACTGAAGCTTTCTTT.

As for this clone: The junction departs from germline at one end; a sequencing error may be responsible. The genes are TRBV7-9 and TRBJ2-1; 11 bases agree with TRBD1. The CDR3 has 17 residues. Germline V CDR1 and CDR2: SEHNR, FQNEAQ (reference sequence). In DNA form, the CDR3 reads TGTTCCAGCAGCTTGTCGGACAGGGGGCAGTTCAACAATGAGCAGTTCTTC. This sequence encodes CSSSLSDRGQFNNEQFF.

The rearrangement links TRBV27 to TRBJ2-2, with a possible D match to TRBD2 (6 bases). V gave up 4 bases and J gave up 8 bases, with 20 bases separating them. In germline, CDR1 is MNHEY, CDR2 SMNVEV (reference sequence). This CDR3 has 16 amino acids. Written as DNA, the CDR3 is TGTGCCAGCAGTTGGAGACTAGGTTTAGGGGCGGGGGAGCTGTTTTTT. This encodes CASSWRLGLGAGELFF.

For this clone: One junction end does not reproduce the germline sequence, and a read error may be involved. V is TRBV7-9 and J is TRBJ2-7; D not certain. Germline V gene lookup returns CDR1 SEHNR and CDR2 FQNEAQ (reference sequence). The CDR3 spans 14 residues. The CDR3 spells CSSSRAEATYEQYF. DNA of the CDR3: TGTTCCAGCAGCCGAGCCGAGGCTACCTACGAGCAGTACTTC.

This clone was observed a single time. This chain connects TRBV27 to TRBJ1-5, with TRBD1 identical over 8 bases. The CDR3 contains 14 residues. CDR1 and CDR2 from the germline V gene are MNHEY and SMNVEV (reference sequence). After removal of 4 bases from V and 5 bases from J, the junction contained 4 bases not matched to a gene. The CDR3 DNA follows: TGTGCCAGCAGTTATCAGGGGGCCGATCAGCCCCAGCATTTT. Protein sequence: CASSYQGADQPQHF.

With respect to this clone: The junction does not match germline at one end; this may be a read error. V and J are TRBV7-9 and TRBJ1-5; 10 positions match TRBD1. The V gene's germline CDR1 is SEHNR and CDR2 FQNEAQ (reference sequence). The CDR3 extends over 15 amino acids. DNA for the CDR3: TGTTCCAGCGACTCGACAGGGGGCTTCGGTCAGCCCCAGCATTTT. It translates to CSSDSTGGFGQPQHF.

The chain uses TRBV5-5 and TRBJ1-2; D uncertain. V was pared by 4 bases and J by 6 bases, with 7 bases between. The germline gives CDR1 SGHKS, CDR2 YYEKEE (reference sequence). The CDR3 consists of 11 residues. CDR3: CASSAYNGYTF. The CDR3 region has the DNA TGTGCCAGCAGCGCGTATAATGGCTACACCTTC.

The chain is built from TRBV7-2 and TRBJ1-5; no firm D call. The CDR3 is made up of 13 amino acids. Germline CDR1 is SGHTA and CDR2 is FQGNSA. The V end was cut by 5 bases, the J end by 5 bases, with 10 bases between. The CDR3 DNA is TGTGCCAGCAGCCTACTGAATGATCAGCCCCAGCATTTT. This encodes CASSLLNDQPQHF.

The rearrangement uses TRBV5-1 and TRBJ2-2; the D gene is possibly TRBD2 (6 bases). There are 14 residues in the CDR3. The V gene lost 4 bases and the J gene lost 6 bases, with 13 bases spanning the gap. CDR1 is SGHRS and CDR2 is YFSETQ in the germline V gene. The CDR3 DNA reads as TGCGCCAGCAGCCGGATGAGGGAGGCCGGGGAGCTGTTTTTT. Protein sequence: CASSRMREAGELFF.

V gene TRBV10-3 combines with J gene TRBJ2-3; weak D call: TRBD1 (6 bases). V was clipped by 6 bases and J by 5 bases, with 15 bases between them. CDR3 length: 14 amino acids. Germline CDR1 reads ENHRY; CDR2 reads SYGVKD. The CDR3 coding sequence is TGTGCCATCAGGGACAGCACACAGGGAGATACGCAGTATTTT. It translates to CAIRDSTQGDTQYF.

The CDR3 DNA reads TGTGCCAGCGCGACTCCTGAGGGAGGGCCTCCGGGCGAGCAGTACTTC. Its protein is CASATPEGGPPGEQYF. This chain uses TRBV6-6 with TRBJ2-7; 7 nucleotides match TRBD2. Germline-derived CDR1 and CDR2 are MNHNY and SVGAGI (reference sequence). Trimming removed 8 bases from V and 6 bases from J; junction bases left unmatched: 19. This CDR3 has 16 amino acids.

V is TRBV29-1 and J is TRBJ2-7; TRBD2 might be the D (5 bases). CDR3 length: 12 residues. The V and J ends lost 4 bases and 3 bases respectively, with 10 bases between them. The germline gives CDR1 SQVTM, CDR2 ANQGSEA. The CDR3 region is CSVVGLGYEQYF. In DNA, the CDR3 is TGCAGCGTTGTCGGACTCGGCTACGAGCAGTACTTC.